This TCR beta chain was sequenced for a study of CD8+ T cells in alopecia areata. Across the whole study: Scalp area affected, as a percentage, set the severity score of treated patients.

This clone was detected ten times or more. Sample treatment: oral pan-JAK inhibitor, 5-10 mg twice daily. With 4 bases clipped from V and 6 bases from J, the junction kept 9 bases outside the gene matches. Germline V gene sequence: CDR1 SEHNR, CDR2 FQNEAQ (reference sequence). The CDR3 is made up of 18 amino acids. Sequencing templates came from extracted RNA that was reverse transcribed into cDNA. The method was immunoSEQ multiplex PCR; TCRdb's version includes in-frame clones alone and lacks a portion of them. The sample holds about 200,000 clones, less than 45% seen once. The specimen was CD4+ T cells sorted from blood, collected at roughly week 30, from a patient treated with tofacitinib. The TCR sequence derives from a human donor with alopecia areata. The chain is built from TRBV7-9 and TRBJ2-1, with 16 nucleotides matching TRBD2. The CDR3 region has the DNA TGTGCCAGCAGCTCGGGACTAGCGGGGGGGCGAATCCTCAATGAGCAGTTCTTC. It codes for CASSSGLAGGRILNEQFF.